A single sample gave rise to the 24 T cell receptor beta chains below, sequenced in a study of T-cell memory formation after mild COVID-19. A single record per CDR3 protein comes from TCRdb applying MiXCR to the 5' RACE reads. The sample contains fewer than 200,000 distinct CDR3 sequences, 10% to 15% of which appear only once. The sequencing sample was made of PBMCs or a T cell subset sorted from them (not recorded which). These receptors came from a man younger than 35 who had mild COVID-19 (a few samples of this study predate the infection). Cell type and time point are not known.

This clonotype was seen more than once but under ten times. V is TRBV15 and J is TRBJ2-5, with D unresolved. The V gene's germline CDR1 is LNHNV and CDR2 YYDKDF (reference sequence). The CDR3 spans 14 residues. Trimming removed 0 bases at V and 2 bases at J, with 7 bases between. The CDR3 DNA is TGTGCCACCAGCAGAGATCGGGCGCAAGAGACCCAGTACTTC. Residues: CATSRDRAQETQYF. Using reference TRBV15 and TRBJ2-5 for the parts outside the CDR3, the full variable domain is DAMVIQNPRYQVTQFGKPVTLSCSQTLNHNVMYWYQQKSSQAPKLLFHYYDKDFNNEADTPDNFQSRRPNTSFCFLDIRSPGLGDTAMYLCATSRDRAQETQYFGPGTRLLVL.

The chain links TRBV14 to TRBJ1-1; D remains ambiguous. Per germline, CDR1 SGHDN and CDR2 FVKESK. The CDR3 loop spans 13 amino acids. Trimming removed 3 bases from V and 1 base from J, with 6 bases in between. CDR3 bases: TGTGCCAGCAGCCACGGCTGGAACACTGAAGCTTTCTTT. Protein product: CASSHGWNTEAFF.

This clonotype was picked up a small number of times. This rearrangement joins TRBV5-1 to TRBJ1-2; D gene uncertain. Trimming removed 4 bases from V and 2 bases from J, with 12 bases in between. This CDR3 region has 14 residues. Germline CDR1 reads SGHRS; CDR2 reads YFSETQ. The CDR3 DNA reads TGCGCCAGCAGCCTGGAGGGTGGCAACTATGGCTACACCTTC. The encoded protein is CASSLEGGNYGYTF.

This clonotype showed up many times. V and J are TRBV7-6 and TRBJ2-2, with D possibly TRBD1 on 6 matching bases. Per germline, CDR1 SGHVS and CDR2 FNYEAQ. V was pared by 5 bases and J by 7 bases, with 14 bases between. CDR3 length: 14 residues. CDR3 sequence reads: CASSRVQGYGELFF. The CDR3 DNA reads TGTGCCAGCAGCCGAGTCCAGGGGTACGGGGAGCTGTTTTTT.

This clonotype was seen more than once but under ten times. The chain carries TRBV5-1 and TRBJ2-3; 8 bases map to TRBD2. CDR3 length: 17 amino acids. Trimming cost V 4 bases and J 2 bases; bases outside gene matches: 12. The germline gives CDR1 SGHRS, CDR2 YFSETQ. The CDR3 is CASSQGHSGEDTDTQYF. Written as DNA, the CDR3 is TGCGCCAGCAGCCAGGGACATAGCGGGGAGGACACAGATACGCAGTATTTT.

This clonotype was found once. J is TRBJ1-2 and V is TRBV19; perhaps TRBD1 as D (6 bases). Germline CDR1 is LNHDA and CDR2 is SQIVND (reference sequence). The V end was cut by 5 bases, the J end by 0 bases, with 13 bases between. The CDR3 loop spans 15 amino acids. The CDR3 DNA follows: TGTGCCAGTAGTCCGTGGGACAATGCTAACTATGGCTACACCTTC. Protein: CASSPWDNANYGYTF.

This clonotype has a handful of counts. The chain uses TRBV12-3 or TRBV12-4 and TRBJ1-3; no reliable D call. V dropped 4 bases and J dropped 0 bases, with 7 bases sitting between them. The CDR3 has 14 amino acids. CDR3 region: CASSSGRSGNTIYF. CDR3 DNA sequence: TGTGCCAGCAGTTCGGGCCGCTCTGGAAACACCATATATTTT.

The V call is TRBV6-2 or TRBV6-3, the J call TRBJ2-5; perhaps D is TRBD1 or TRBD2 (5 bases each). Germline-derived CDR1 and CDR2 are MNHEY and SVGEGT. Trimming stripped 6 bases from V and 5 bases from J, with 10 bases between. This CDR3 is built from 12 residues. DNA for the CDR3: TGTGCCAGCAGACCCTGGGGGGAGACCCAGTACTTC. This translates into CASRPWGETQYF.

This clonotype was seen more than once but under ten times. An end of the junction differs from the germline gene, which may be a read error. This chain links TRBV2 with TRBJ1-5, with D unclear. This CDR3 has 14 amino acids. In germline, CDR1 is SNHLY, CDR2 FYNNEI. The CDR3 DNA follows: TGTGCCACCAGTTACCGGGTTAGCAATCAGCCCCAGCATTTT. Translated, it gives CATSYRVSNQPQHF.

This chain connects TRBV5-1 to TRBJ2-2; 8 positions match TRBD1. The germline gives CDR1 SGHRS, CDR2 YFSETQ. This CDR3 is built from 16 residues. V lost 4 bases, J lost 2 bases, and 7 bases stayed unmatched. The CDR3 DNA is TGCGCCAGCAGCATGCGGGGACAGGCAAACACCGGGGAGCTGTTTTTT. Protein: CASSMRGQANTGELFF.

The chain has TRBV12-3 or TRBV12-4 and TRBJ2-1; D remains unclear. The CDR3 loop spans 16 amino acids. V was shortened by 6 bases and J by 0 bases, with 15 bases between the two germline ends. CDR3 DNA sequence: TGTGCCAGCAGGAGGATTACCAAGAGCTCCTACAATGAGCAGTTCTTC. Translation: CASRRITKSSYNEQFF.

The rearrangement links TRBV18 to TRBJ2-1; tentative D call: TRBD2 (6 bases). Trimming pared 5 bases from V and 8 bases from J, leaving 13 bases between. From germline, CDR1 is KGHSH and CDR2 LQKENI. This CDR3 has 13 residues. This chain's CDR3 is CASSAGTFYEQFF. The CDR3 nucleotides read TGTGCCAGCTCAGCCGGGACTTTCTATGAGCAGTTCTTC.

This chain joins TRBV7-4 and TRBJ2-3; no reliable D call. The length of the CDR3 is 16 residues. The germline CDR1 and CDR2 sequences are SGHVT and SQSDAQ. The V gene lost 1 base and the J gene lost 4 bases, with 15 bases spanning the gap. The DNA for the CDR3 is TGTGCCAGCAGCTTAGTTCACCCAAGGGATCCAGATACGCAGTATTTT. Its translation is CASSLVHPRDPDTQYF.

V usage is TRBV7-9 and J usage is TRBJ2-7; 11 nucleotides match TRBD2. Trimming removed 5 bases from V and 2 bases from J; junction bases left unmatched: 11. The germline CDR1 and CDR2 sequences are SEHNR and FQNEAQ (reference sequence). This CDR3 contains 17 residues. The CDR3 DNA reads TGTGCCAGCAGCCCCCCCTCTAGCGGGGGGCGAACCTACGAGCAGTACTTC. Translating it yields CASSPPSSGGRTYEQYF.

The rearrangement uses TRBV6-1 and TRBJ1-6; 7 bases are a match to TRBD1. After removal of 5 bases from V and 7 bases from J, the junction contained 17 bases not matched to a gene. CDR3 length equals 18 residues. Germline V gene sequence: CDR1 MNHNS, CDR2 SASEGT. Here the CDR3 reads CASSWGTSAGTVNSPLHF. CDR3 nucleotides: TGTGCCAGCAGTTGGGGGACGTCTGCTGGGACAGTCAATTCACCCCTCCACTTT.

The gene calls are TRBV5-1 and TRBJ2-2; TRBD1 matches 8 bases. The CDR3 length is 15 residues. The junction had 6 bases not matched to a gene; V was cut back by 4 bases and J by 4 bases. Germline CDR1 reads SGHRS; CDR2 reads YFSETQ. CDR3 region: CASSPSGQVTGELFF. The CDR3 DNA reads TGCGCCAGCAGCCCCTCGGGACAGGTCACCGGGGAGCTGTTTTTT.

Here the CDR3 reads CATSRDGWNPLGKLFF. CDR3 sequence (DNA): TGTGCCACCAGCAGAGATGGATGGAACCCACTAGGAAAACTGTTTTTT. The chain is built from TRBV15 and TRBJ1-4; D is ambiguous. Trimming shortened V by 0 bases and J by 10 bases, and 18 bases separated the two germline ends. This CDR3 has 16 residues. CDR1 is LNHNV, CDR2 YYDKDF, per germline (reference sequence).

The chain carries TRBV20-1 and TRBJ2-7; 7 bases are shared with TRBD2. The ends lost 0 bases at V and 3 bases at J; junction bases unmatched: 2. CDR1 is DFQATT, CDR2 SNEGSKA, per germline (reference sequence). The CDR3 spans 13 residues. CDR3 nucleotide sequence: TGCAGTGCTAGAGACCGGGACTACTACGAGCAGTACGTC. Its translation is CSARDRDYYEQYV.

This clonotype was observed a few times. The J gene is TRBJ1-5, the V gene TRBV29-1; D not certain. The V end lost 4 bases, the J end lost 0 bases, and 7 bases lay between the germline ends. Germline V gene sequence: CDR1 SQVTM, CDR2 ANQGSEA. There are 13 residues in the CDR3. This CDR3 is CSVGIDSNQPQHF. In DNA form, the CDR3 reads TGCAGCGTTGGCATAGATAGCAATCAGCCCCAGCATTTT.

This rearrangement joins TRBV20-1 to TRBJ2-2; D unclear. Germline V gene sequence: CDR1 DFQATT, CDR2 SNEGSKA (reference sequence). The CDR3 loop spans 14 amino acids. Deletions cut 0 bases from V and 1 base from J, with 6 bases between. The CDR3, as DNA: TGCAGTGCTAGAGATCAGAAGAACACCGGGGAGCTGTTTTTT. Residues: CSARDQKNTGELFF.

In nucleotides, the CDR3 is TGCAGTGCTAGAACAACTAGCGGGGGTTTCGGGGAGCTGTTTTTT. Protein sequence: CSARTTSGGFGELFF. The chain links TRBV20-1 to TRBJ2-2, with 11 positions matching TRBD2. Germline CDR1 reads DFQATT; CDR2 reads SNEGSKA (reference sequence). V trimming: 2 bases; J trimming: 7 bases; junction bases outside the gene matches: 6. The CDR3 is 15 residues long.

CDR3 nucleotides: TGTGCCAGCAGCTTAGCAGTCGGCAGCCCCCCTGAGCAGTTCTTC. It specifies CASSLAVGSPPEQFF. The J gene is TRBJ2-1, the V gene TRBV7-8; D is unclear. The germline V and J ends were trimmed by 0 bases and 9 bases, with 15 bases remaining between them. The CDR3 covers 15 residues. Germline lookup yields CDR1 SGHVS and CDR2 FQNEAQ. Filled out from reference TRBV7-8 and TRBJ2-1, the complete variable domain reads GAGVSQSPRYKVAKRGQDVALRCDPISGHVSLFWYQQALGQGPEFLTYFQNEAQLDKSGLPSDRFFAERPEGSVSTLKIQRTQQEDSAVYLCASSLAVGSPPEQFFGPGTRLTVL.

The genes are TRBV28 and TRBJ2-2, with D tentatively TRBD1 or TRBD2 (5 bases each). The length of the CDR3 is 16 residues. With 6 bases removed from V and 0 bases from J, the gap between germline ends came to 14 bases. The germline CDR1 and CDR2 sequences are MDHEN and SYDVKM. The chain's CDR3 is CASRSGGIANTGELFF. The CDR3 DNA is TGTGCCAGCAGGAGTGGGGGTATTGCGAACACCGGGGAGCTGTTTTTT.

The rearrangement joins TRBV7-2 to TRBJ1-1, with D maybe TRBD1 (5 bases). Trimming removed 2 bases at V and 4 bases at J, with 11 bases between. The CDR3 loop spans 14 amino acids. Germline CDR1 SGHTA, CDR2 FQGNSA. In nucleotides, the CDR3 is TGTGCCAGCAGCTTACAGGGTGTCAGCACTGAAGCTTTCTTT. This encodes CASSLQGVSTEAFF.